The 24 T cell receptor beta chains below come from one sample, sequenced in a study of T cells in Graves' hyperthyroidism and ophthalmopathy. Amplification of TCR beta CDR3 regions used RNA as the template. HTBI primers were employed in a first-round RT-PCR of the TCR CDR3. TCRdb reprocessed the multiplex PCR reads via MiXCR and lists one record per CDR3 protein. The profile shows 700,000 or so distinct CDR3 sequences, approximately 16% of them singletons. Source material: blood. These receptors all stem from a man aged 18 to 30 with Graves' hyperthyroidism.

This clonotype was detected many times. This chain links TRBV2 with TRBJ2-1; the D gene is possibly TRBD1 (5 bases). The V end was cut by 2 bases, the J end by 4 bases, with 9 bases between. Germline V lookup: CDR1 SNHLY, CDR2 FYNNEI. This CDR3 has 14 amino acids. This CDR3 is CASSEPRGYNEQFF. CDR3 nucleotide sequence: TGTGCCAGCAGTGAACCTAGGGGTTACAATGAGCAGTTCTTC. Drawing the rest from reference TRBV2 and TRBJ2-1, the complete variable domain is EPEVTQTPSHQVTQMGQEVILRCVPISNHLYFYWYRQILGQKVEFLVSFYNNEISEKSEIFDDQFSVERPDGSNFTLKIRSTKLEDSAMYFCASSEPRGYNEQFFGPGTRLTVL.

This clonotype showed up just a few times. The gene calls are TRBV2 and TRBJ2-5; D is unresolved. V was shortened by 0 bases and J by 1 base, with 9 bases between the two germline ends. The germline V gene encodes CDR1 SNHLY and CDR2 FYNNEI. This CDR3 contains 15 residues. CDR3 nucleotides: TGTGCCAGCAGTGAAGCCCCACGAGGCCAAGAGACCCAGTACTTC. Protein: CASSEAPRGQETQYF.

J is TRBJ2-7 and V is TRBV28; no reliable D call. V lost 8 bases, J lost 5 bases, and 13 bases lay in between. Germline CDR1 reads MDHEN; CDR2 reads SYDVKM. CDR3 size: 12 residues. The CDR3, as DNA: TGTGCCAGCGGCGGCTTAAACGACGAGCAGTACTTC. It yields the protein CASGGLNDEQYF.

The chain is built from TRBV5-4 and TRBJ2-1, with D hard to call. V lost 4 bases and J 0 bases, leaving 23 bases between the germline ends. The CDR3 has 19 residues. Germline V gives CDR1 SGHNT, CDR2 YYREEE (reference sequence). CDR3 nucleotides: TGTGCCAGCAGCCCCCCCGAGGTCATAATTCGTATCTCCTACAATGAGCAGTTCTTC. Protein sequence: CASSPPEVIIRISYNEQFF.

CDR3 protein: CASGRSGNLREQYF. The CDR3 DNA is TGTGCCAGCGGACGAAGCGGGAACCTACGAGAGCAGTACTTC. This chain joins TRBV7-8 and TRBJ2-7; 7 nucleotides agree with TRBD2. The ends lost 8 bases at V and 7 bases at J; junction bases unmatched: 14. The germline CDR1 and CDR2 sequences are SGHVS and FQNEAQ. The CDR3 runs 14 residues.

Only a few counts were recorded for this clonotype. V usage is TRBV28 and J usage is TRBJ2-7; TRBD2 agrees at 14 bases. Unmatched junction bases numbered 8, after V lost 3 bases and J lost 4 bases. The CDR3 is 17 residues long. The germline gives CDR1 MDHEN, CDR2 SYDVKM. CDR3 protein: CASSFLGTSGSGYEQYF. CDR3 coding DNA: TGTGCCAGCAGTTTCTTGGGGACTAGCGGGAGTGGTTACGAGCAGTACTTC.

The chain couples TRBV2 to TRBJ1-4; 7 bases match TRBD1. The germline CDR1 and CDR2 sequences are SNHLY and FYNNEI. Unmatched junction bases numbered 9, after V lost 4 bases and J lost 10 bases. This CDR3 has 14 amino acids. This CDR3 reads CASSGDRFYGKLFF. The CDR3 DNA reads TGTGCCAGCAGTGGGGACAGATTTTATGGAAAACTGTTTTTT.

This clonotype was detected a few times. The chain carries TRBV7-9 and TRBJ1-4; D possibly corresponds to TRBD1 (6 bases). The CDR3 contains 16 residues. V lost 4 bases and J lost 7, with 19 bases in between. Germline-derived CDR1 and CDR2 are SEHNR and FQNEAQ (reference sequence). Here the CDR3 DNA reads TGTGCCAGCAGCTCTCCATCGGCGGGGGCGAGTGAAAAACTGTTTTTT. Its translation is CASSSPSAGASEKLFF.

This clonotype was detected ten times or more. The chain joins TRBV18 to TRBJ2-2; D call uncertain. This CDR3 spans 14 amino acids. Germline V CDR1 and CDR2: KGHSH, LQKENI. With 2 bases removed from V and 4 bases from J, the gap between germline ends came to 8 bases. This chain's CDR3 is CASSPGAFTGELFF. DNA of the CDR3: TGTGCCAGCTCACCAGGAGCGTTCACCGGGGAGCTGTTTTTT.

This clonotype was recorded at least ten times. The CDR3 loop is CASRPGVSSYNEQFF. The CDR3 coding sequence is TGTGCCAGCAGGCCGGGGGTTAGCTCCTACAATGAGCAGTTCTTC. V and J are TRBV7-9 and TRBJ2-1; tentatively, D is TRBD2 (6 bases). The CDR3 runs 15 residues. V gave up 6 bases and J gave up 0 bases, with 12 bases separating them. The germline CDR1 and CDR2 sequences are SEHNR and FQNEAQ (reference sequence). Drawing the rest from reference TRBV7-9 and TRBJ2-1, the complete variable domain is DTGVSQNPRHKITKRGQNVTFRCDPISEHNRLYWYRQTLGQGPEFLTYFQNEAQLEKSRLLSDRFSAERPKGSFSTLEIQRTEQGDSAMYLCASRPGVSSYNEQFFGPGTRLTVL.

This chain uses TRBV7-9 with TRBJ2-7; D possibly uses TRBD1 or TRBD2 (5 bases each). The V and J ends lost 3 bases and 5 bases respectively, with 17 bases between them. CDR1 is SEHNR, CDR2 FQNEAQ, per germline (reference sequence). The CDR3 consists of 15 residues. The CDR3 protein is CASSFPQRGVDEQYF. The CDR3 DNA reads as TGTGCCAGCAGCTTCCCCCAACGAGGGGTGGACGAGCAGTACTTC.

The V gene is TRBV6-2 or TRBV6-3, the J gene TRBJ2-1; TRBD2 aligns across 7 bases. The CDR3 spans 12 residues. V lost 5 bases to trimming and J lost 9 bases; unmatched junction nucleotides: 4. Germline CDR1 MNHEY, CDR2 SVGEGT. The CDR3 sequence is CASSPAGIEQFF. As DNA, the CDR3 is TGTGCCAGCAGTCCAGCGGGGATTGAGCAGTTCTTC.

The sample holds many counts of this clonotype. CDR3 DNA sequence: TGTGCCAGCAGTAGAACTAGAAGAGGAAACATTCAGTACTTC. This encodes CASSRTRRGNIQYF. V and J are TRBV28 and TRBJ2-4; D is perhaps TRBD2 (5 bases). The CDR3 runs to 14 residues. The germline V gene has CDR1 MDHEN and CDR2 SYDVKM. The V end was cut by 5 bases, the J end by 6 bases, with 14 bases between.

Ten or more counts support this clonotype. The chain combines TRBV5-1 with TRBJ1-2; the D gene is possibly TRBD1 (6 bases). CDR1 and CDR2 (germline): SGHRS, YFSETQ. The V and J ends lost 0 bases and 1 base respectively, with 16 bases between them. The CDR3 runs to 17 residues. The CDR3 sequence is CASSLGDRTVLNYGYTF. The CDR3 region has the DNA TGCGCCAGCAGCTTGGGCGATAGGACAGTCCTTAACTATGGCTACACCTTC. Variable domain in full (rest from reference TRBV5-1 and TRBJ1-2): KAGVTQTPRYLIKTRGQQVTLSCSPISGHRSVSWYQQTPGQGLQFLFEYFSETQRNKGNFPGRFSGRQFSNSRSEMNVSTLELGDSALYLCASSLGDRTVLNYGYTFGSGTRLTVV.

This clonotype was detected a few times. The rearrangement links TRBV13 to TRBJ1-2, with 8 bases that match TRBD1. Germline trimming cut 0 bases from V and 8 bases from J; bases unmatched to any gene: 14. The germline V gene has CDR1 PRHDT and CDR2 FYEKMQ (reference sequence). This CDR3 contains 17 residues. The CDR3 protein is CASSLGLGQGANLGYTF. Here the CDR3 DNA reads TGTGCCAGCAGCTTAGGCCTCGGGCAGGGGGCGAACCTAGGCTACACCTTC. The full variable domain, rest sourced from reference TRBV13 and TRBJ1-2, is AAGVIQSPRHLIKEKRETATLKCYPIPRHDTVYWYQQGPGQDPQFLISFYEKMQSDKGSIPDRFSAQQFSDYHSELNMSSLELGDSALYFCASSLGLGQGANLGYTFGSGTRLTVV.

This chain joins TRBV27 and TRBJ1-1; weak D call: TRBD1 (6 bases). Trimming took 11 bases from V and 0 from J, leaving 16 bases between them. Germline V CDR1 and CDR2: MNHEY, SMNVEV (reference sequence). This CDR3 is built from 14 residues. The CDR3: CAARGTIMNTEAFF. The DNA for the CDR3 is TGTGCCGCCCGCGGGACAATTATGAACACTGAAGCTTTCTTT.

The DNA for the CDR3 is TGCGCCAGCAGCTTGCCCGGGCAGTACTTC. This codes for CASSLPGQYF. V and J are TRBV5-1 and TRBJ2-7, with D unresolved. CDR3 length equals 10 residues. Per germline, CDR1 SGHRS and CDR2 YFSETQ. V was shortened by 1 base and J by 9 bases, with 5 bases between the two germline ends.

This clonotype was counted at least ten times. The chain joins TRBV2 to TRBJ1-2, with no clear D. Between the trimmed V and J ends, which lost 6 bases and 8 bases, there was a span of 28 bases. Germline assignment: CDR1 SNHLY and CDR2 FYNNEI. This CDR3 comprises 17 residues. The CDR3 loop reads CASRTAHILGPMWGYTF. CDR3 DNA sequence: TGTGCCAGCAGGACCGCCCACATCTTGGGCCCAATGTGGGGCTACACCTTC.

This clonotype was detected only a few times. It may be a read error: a sequence one base away is much more abundant. The V call is TRBV12-3 or TRBV12-4, the J call TRBJ2-3; TRBD1 is a possible D gene (5 bases). The CDR3 consists of 15 residues. The CDR3 DNA is TGTGCCAGCAGTTTTAGACAGCTGGGCACAGATGCGCAGTATTTT. It specifies CASSFRQLGTDAQYF.

Worth noting for this clonotype: The conserved final phenylalanine or tryptophan is absent from the CDR3, which likely points to a read error. The chain employs TRBV29-1 and TRBJ2-7; 9 positions match TRBD2. The V gene end was trimmed by 6 bases and the J gene end by 7 bases; junction bases not matched to a gene: 16. The CDR3 loop spans 15 amino acids. Germline CDR1 SQVTM, CDR2 ANQGSEA. In DNA form, the CDR3 reads TGCAGCGTGCCAGGCGGGGCGGGAGGGAATCAGGAGCAGTACCTC. This sequence encodes CSVPGGAGGNQEQYL.

This clonotype has just a few counts. The chain couples TRBV19 to TRBJ2-7, with unresolved D. Germline V lookup: CDR1 LNHDA, CDR2 SQIVND (reference sequence). The germline V and J ends were trimmed by 5 bases and 5 bases, with 22 bases remaining between them. The CDR3 spans 16 residues. Here the CDR3 reads CASSWNYQNPSHEQYF. The CDR3 coding sequence is TGTGCCAGTAGTTGGAACTACCAGAACCCCTCTCACGAGCAGTACTTC.

The J gene is TRBJ2-1, the V gene TRBV20-1, with D possibly being TRBD2 (7 bases). Germline lookup yields CDR1 DFQATT and CDR2 SNEGSKA (reference sequence). This CDR3 is 15 amino acids long. The V end was cut by 3 bases, the J end by 0 bases, with 12 bases between. The CDR3 loop reads CSARRGGGSYNEQFF. CDR3 bases: TGCAGTGCTAGGAGGGGGGGAGGCTCCTACAATGAGCAGTTCTTC.

This clonotype turned up a few times. The chain recombines TRBV29-1 with TRBJ2-1; the match to TRBD2 covers 7 bases. With V trimmed by 4 bases and J by 2 bases, 2 bases remained unmatched. The CDR3 spans 13 residues. Germline lookup yields CDR1 SQVTM and CDR2 ANQGSEA. CDR3 residues: CSVVLAAYNEQFF. CDR3 coding DNA: TGCAGCGTTGTCCTAGCGGCCTACAATGAGCAGTTCTTC.

In this sample, this clonotype turned up many times. The rearrangement links TRBV28 to TRBJ2-1; the match to TRBD2 covers 7 bases. The CDR3 sequence is 17 residues long. The germline V gene has CDR1 MDHEN and CDR2 SYDVKM. J lost 2 bases, V lost 1 base, and 8 bases had no gene match. CDR3 region: CASSLYREASTYNEQFF. CDR3 DNA sequence: TGTGCCAGCAGTTTATATCGGGAGGCTTCAACCTACAATGAGCAGTTCTTC.